This entry concerns a single TCR beta chain. Its antigen is still unknown. The record originates from a study of OX40 agonist ivuxolimab in advanced cancers. Across the study: With ivuxolimab, an agonistic anti-OX40 (CD134) antibody, patients were treated.

V lost 7 bases, J lost 0 bases, and 9 bases stayed unmatched. The CDR3 has 16 residues. Germline values: CDR1 SEHNR, CDR2 FQNEAQ (reference sequence). Findings of the study overall: CD8+ T cells averaged more expanded clones than CD4+. Expanded peripheral T-cell antigen specificity went undetermined.

Repertoires were generated with immunoSEQ multiplex PCR, while TCRdb's copy carries only in-frame clones and drops some. The data contain about 88,000 clones, approximately 85% of them singletons. Sequencing used CD4+ or CD8+ T cells sorted from blood, obtained in a trial of the OX40 agonist ivuxolimab. This chain uses TRBV7-9 with TRBJ2-1; 7 bases agree with TRBD2. The source is an adult with an advanced solid tumor such as melanoma, head and neck, liver or kidney cancer. The CDR3 DNA sequence: TGTGCCAGCAACAGATTAGCGGGCTCCTCCTACAATGAGCAGTTCTTC. This translates into CASNRLAGSSYNEQFF.